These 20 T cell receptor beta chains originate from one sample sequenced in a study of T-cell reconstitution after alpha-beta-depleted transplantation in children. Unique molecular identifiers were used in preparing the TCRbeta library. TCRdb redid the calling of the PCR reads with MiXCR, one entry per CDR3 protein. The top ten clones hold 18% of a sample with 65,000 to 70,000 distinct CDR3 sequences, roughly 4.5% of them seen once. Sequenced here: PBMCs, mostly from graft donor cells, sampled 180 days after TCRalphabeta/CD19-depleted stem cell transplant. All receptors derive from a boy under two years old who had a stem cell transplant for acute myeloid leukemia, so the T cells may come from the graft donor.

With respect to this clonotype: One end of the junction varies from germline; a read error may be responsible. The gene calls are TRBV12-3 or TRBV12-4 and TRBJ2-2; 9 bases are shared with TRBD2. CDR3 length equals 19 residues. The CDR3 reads CAISLWRRGGLLNTGELFF. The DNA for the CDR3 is TGTGCCATCAGTTTGTGGCGGCGGGGGGGCCTTTTGAACACCGGGGAGCTGTTTTTT.

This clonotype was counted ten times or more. CDR3 nucleotides: TGTGCCAGCAGTGCTATTCGCCTGAACACTGAAGCTTTCTTT. This translates into CASSAIRLNTEAFF. This rearrangement joins TRBV6-1 to TRBJ1-1; D not certain. Trimming took 4 bases from V and 0 from J, leaving 9 bases between them. The germline gives CDR1 MNHNS, CDR2 SASEGT. The CDR3 loop spans 14 amino acids.

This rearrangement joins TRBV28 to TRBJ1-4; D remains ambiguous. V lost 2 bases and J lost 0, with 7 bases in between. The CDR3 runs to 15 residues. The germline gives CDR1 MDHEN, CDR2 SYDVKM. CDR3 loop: CASSLPGTTNEKLFF. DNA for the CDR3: TGTGCCAGCAGTTTACCGGGGACAACTAATGAAAAACTGTTTTTT.

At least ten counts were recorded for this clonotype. CDR3 nucleotides: TGTGCCAGCATCGGGGCTAGCTCCTACGAGCAGTACTTC. Translated: CASIGASSYEQYF. The J gene is TRBJ2-7, the V gene TRBV27; possibly TRBD1 or TRBD2 for D (5 bases each). The CDR3 consists of 13 residues. Germline lookup yields CDR1 MNHEY and CDR2 SMNVEV (reference sequence). V was cut by 7 bases and J by 0 bases, with 10 bases left in between.

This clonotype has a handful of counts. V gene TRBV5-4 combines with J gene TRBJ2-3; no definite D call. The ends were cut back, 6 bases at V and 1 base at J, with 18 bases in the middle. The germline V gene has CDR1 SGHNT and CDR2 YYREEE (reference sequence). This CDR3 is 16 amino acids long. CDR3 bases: TGTGCCAGCACCTGGACCCAGGAAGAAGGCACAGATACGCAGTATTTT. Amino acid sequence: CASTWTQEEGTDTQYF.

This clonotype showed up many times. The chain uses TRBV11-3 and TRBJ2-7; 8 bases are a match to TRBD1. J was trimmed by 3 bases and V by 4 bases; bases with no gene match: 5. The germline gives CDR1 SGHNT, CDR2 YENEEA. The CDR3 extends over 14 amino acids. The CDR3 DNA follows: TGTGCCAGCAGCTCAACAGGGGGTTTCTACGAGCAGTACTTC. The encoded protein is CASSSTGGFYEQYF.

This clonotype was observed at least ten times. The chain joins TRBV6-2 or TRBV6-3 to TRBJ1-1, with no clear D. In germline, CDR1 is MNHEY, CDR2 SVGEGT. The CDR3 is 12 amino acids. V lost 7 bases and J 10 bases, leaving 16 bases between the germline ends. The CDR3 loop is CASKGGGSGAFF. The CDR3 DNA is TGTGCCAGCAAGGGCGGTGGGTCAGGAGCTTTCTTT.

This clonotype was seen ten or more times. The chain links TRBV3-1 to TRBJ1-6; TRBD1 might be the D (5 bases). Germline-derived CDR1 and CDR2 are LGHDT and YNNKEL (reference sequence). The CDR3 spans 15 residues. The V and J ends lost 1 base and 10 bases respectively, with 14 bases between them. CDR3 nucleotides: TGTGCCAGCAGCCAAGGGCCCCAGGGACGGTCACCCCTCCACTTT. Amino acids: CASSQGPQGRSPLHF.

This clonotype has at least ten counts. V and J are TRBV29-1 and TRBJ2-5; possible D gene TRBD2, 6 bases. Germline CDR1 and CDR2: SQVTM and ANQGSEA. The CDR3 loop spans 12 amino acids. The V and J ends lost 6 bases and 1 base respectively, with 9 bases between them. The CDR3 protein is CSVGLLQETQYF. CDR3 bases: TGCAGCGTGGGACTTCTCCAAGAGACCCAGTACTTC.

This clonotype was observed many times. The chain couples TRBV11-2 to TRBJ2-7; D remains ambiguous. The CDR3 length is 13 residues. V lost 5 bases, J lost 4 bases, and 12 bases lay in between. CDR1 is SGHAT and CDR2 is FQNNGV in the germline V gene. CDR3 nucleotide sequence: TGTGCCAGCAGCCTTAACACCCGTTACGAGCAGTACGTC. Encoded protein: CASSLNTRYEQYV.

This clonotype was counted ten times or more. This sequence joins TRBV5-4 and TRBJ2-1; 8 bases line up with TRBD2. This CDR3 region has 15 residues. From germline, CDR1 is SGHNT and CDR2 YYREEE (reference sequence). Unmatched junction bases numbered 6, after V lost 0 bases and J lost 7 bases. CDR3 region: CASSLALAGSNEQFF. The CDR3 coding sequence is TGTGCCAGCAGCTTGGCGTTAGCGGGGAGTAATGAGCAGTTCTTC.

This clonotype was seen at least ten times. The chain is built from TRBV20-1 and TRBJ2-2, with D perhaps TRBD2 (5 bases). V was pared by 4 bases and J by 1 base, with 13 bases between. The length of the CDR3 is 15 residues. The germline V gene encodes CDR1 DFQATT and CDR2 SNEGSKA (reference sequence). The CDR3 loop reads CSAKASSLNTGELFF. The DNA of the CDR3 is TGCAGTGCTAAGGCCTCTAGCTTGAACACCGGGGAGCTGTTTTTT.

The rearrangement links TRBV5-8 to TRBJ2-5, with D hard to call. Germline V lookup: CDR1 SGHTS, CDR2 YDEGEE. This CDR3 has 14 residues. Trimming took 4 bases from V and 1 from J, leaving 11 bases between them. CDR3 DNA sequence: TGTGCCAGCAGCCGCCTAAGGACCCAAGAGACCCAGTACTTC. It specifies CASSRLRTQETQYF.

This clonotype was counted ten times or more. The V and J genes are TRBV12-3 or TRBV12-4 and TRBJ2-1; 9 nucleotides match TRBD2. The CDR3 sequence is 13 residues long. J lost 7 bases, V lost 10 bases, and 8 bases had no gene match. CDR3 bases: TGTGCCATTTTCTTAGCGGGGGTAAATGAGCAGTTCTTC. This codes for CAIFLAGVNEQFF.

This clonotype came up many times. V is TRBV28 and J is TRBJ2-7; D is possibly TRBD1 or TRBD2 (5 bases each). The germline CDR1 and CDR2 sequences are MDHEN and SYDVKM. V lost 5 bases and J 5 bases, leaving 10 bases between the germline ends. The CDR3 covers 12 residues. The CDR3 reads CASSPRGHEQYV. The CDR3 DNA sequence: TGTGCCAGCAGTCCCCGGGGCCACGAGCAGTACGTC.

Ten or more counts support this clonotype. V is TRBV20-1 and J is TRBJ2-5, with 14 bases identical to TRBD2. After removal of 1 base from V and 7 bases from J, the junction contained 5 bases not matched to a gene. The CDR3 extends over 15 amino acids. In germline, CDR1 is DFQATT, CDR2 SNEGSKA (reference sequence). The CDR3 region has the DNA TGCAGTGCTAGAGGACTAGCGGGGGGGCGGGGGACCCAGTACTTC. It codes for CSARGLAGGRGTQYF.

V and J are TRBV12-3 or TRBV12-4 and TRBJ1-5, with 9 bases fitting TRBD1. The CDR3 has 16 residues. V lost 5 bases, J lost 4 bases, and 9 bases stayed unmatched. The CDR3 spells CASSPAGQGRNQPQHF. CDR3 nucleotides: TGTGCCAGCAGTCCAGCGGGACAGGGTAGGAATCAGCCCCAGCATTTT.

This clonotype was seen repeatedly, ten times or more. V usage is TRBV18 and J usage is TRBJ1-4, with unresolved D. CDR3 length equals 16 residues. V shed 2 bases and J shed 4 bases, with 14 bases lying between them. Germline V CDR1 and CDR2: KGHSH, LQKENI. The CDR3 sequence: CASSPYVGRSNEKLFF. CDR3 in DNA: TGTGCCAGCTCACCATATGTCGGACGCAGTAATGAAAAACTGTTTTTT.

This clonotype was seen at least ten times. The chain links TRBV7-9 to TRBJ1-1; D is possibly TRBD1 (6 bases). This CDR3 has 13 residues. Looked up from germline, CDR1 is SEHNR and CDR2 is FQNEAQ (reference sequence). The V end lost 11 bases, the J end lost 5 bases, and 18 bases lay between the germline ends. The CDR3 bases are TGTGCCGGGGGGGCACAGGGCTTAACTGAAGCTTTCTTT. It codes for CAGGAQGLTEAFF. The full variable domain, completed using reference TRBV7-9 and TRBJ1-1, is DTGVSQNPRHKITKRGQNVTFRCDPISEHNRLYWYRQTLGQGPEFLTYFQNEAQLEKSRLLSDRFSAERPKGSFSTLEIQRTEQGDSAMYLCAGGAQGLTEAFFGQGTRLTVV.

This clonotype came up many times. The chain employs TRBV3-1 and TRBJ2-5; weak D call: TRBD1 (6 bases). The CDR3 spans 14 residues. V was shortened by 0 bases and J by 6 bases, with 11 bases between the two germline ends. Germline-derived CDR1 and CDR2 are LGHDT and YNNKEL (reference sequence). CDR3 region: CASSQETRGKTQYF. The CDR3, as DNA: TGTGCCAGCAGCCAAGAGACCAGGGGCAAGACCCAGTACTTC.